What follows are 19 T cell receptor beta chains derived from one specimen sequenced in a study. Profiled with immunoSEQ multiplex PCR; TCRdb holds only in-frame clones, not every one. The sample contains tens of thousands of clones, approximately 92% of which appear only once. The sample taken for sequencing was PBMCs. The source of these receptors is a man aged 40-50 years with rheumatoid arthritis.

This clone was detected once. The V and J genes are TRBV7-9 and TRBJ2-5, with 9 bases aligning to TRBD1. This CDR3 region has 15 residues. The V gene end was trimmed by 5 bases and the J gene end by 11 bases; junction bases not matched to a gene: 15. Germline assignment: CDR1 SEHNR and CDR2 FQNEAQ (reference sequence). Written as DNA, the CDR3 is TGTGCCAGCAGCACCCCTCCGGACAGGGGACCAAATCAGTACTTC. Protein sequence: CASSTPPDRGPNQYF.

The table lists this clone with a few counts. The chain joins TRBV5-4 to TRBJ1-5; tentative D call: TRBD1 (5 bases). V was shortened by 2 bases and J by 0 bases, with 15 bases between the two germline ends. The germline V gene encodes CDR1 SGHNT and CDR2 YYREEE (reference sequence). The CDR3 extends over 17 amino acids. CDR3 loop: CASSFGGARDSNQPQHF. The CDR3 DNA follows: TGTGCCAGCAGCTTTGGAGGGGCGCGGGATAGCAATCAGCCCCAGCATTTT.

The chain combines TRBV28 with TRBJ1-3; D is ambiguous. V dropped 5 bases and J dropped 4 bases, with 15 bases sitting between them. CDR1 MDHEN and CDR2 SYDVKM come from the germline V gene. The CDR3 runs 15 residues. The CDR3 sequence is CASSPLSGPGNTIYF. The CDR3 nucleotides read TGTGCCAGCAGTCCGCTTTCTGGTCCCGGAAACACCATATATTTT.

The CDR3 sequence: CATSSRIRGSSYEQYF. Written as DNA, the CDR3 is TGTGCCACCAGCAGCAGGATAAGGGGCTCATCCTACGAGCAGTACTTC. The rearrangement joins TRBV15 to TRBJ2-7; D might be TRBD1 (5 bases). The CDR3 is 16 amino acids. Germline assignment: CDR1 LNHNV and CDR2 YYDKDF (reference sequence). The ends were cut back, 3 bases at V and 1 base at J, with 16 bases in the middle. Together with reference TRBV15 and TRBJ2-7, the CDR3 gives the full variable domain: DAMVIQNPRYQVTQFGKPVTLSCSQTLNHNVMYWYQQKSSQAPKLLFHYYDKDFNNEADTPDNFQSRRPNTSFCFLDIRSPGLGDTAMYLCATSSRIRGSSYEQYFGPGTRLTVT.

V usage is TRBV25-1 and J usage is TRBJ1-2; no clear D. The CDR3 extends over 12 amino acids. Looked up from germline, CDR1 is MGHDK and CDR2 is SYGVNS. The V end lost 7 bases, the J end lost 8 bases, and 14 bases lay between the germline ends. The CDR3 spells CASMSPEIGYTF. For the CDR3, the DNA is TGTGCCAGCATGTCCCCGGAGATCGGCTACACCTTC.

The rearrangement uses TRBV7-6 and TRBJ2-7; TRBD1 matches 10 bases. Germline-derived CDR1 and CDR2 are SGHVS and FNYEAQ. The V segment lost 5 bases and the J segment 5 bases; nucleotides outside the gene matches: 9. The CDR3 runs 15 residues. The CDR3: CASSQTGGEGNEQYF. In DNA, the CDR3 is TGTGCCAGCAGCCAGACAGGGGGCGAGGGTAACGAGCAGTACTTC.

The CDR3 protein is CASSSAGGGNQPQHF. CDR3 sequence (DNA): TGTGCCAGCAGCTCTGCGGGGGGCGGCAATCAGCCCCAGCATTTT. V and J are TRBV5-6 and TRBJ1-5, with D maybe TRBD1 (6 bases). The CDR3 totals 15 residues. Germline CDR1 is SGHDT and CDR2 is YYEEEE. Trimming shortened V by 3 bases and J by 2 bases, and 12 bases separated the two germline ends.

For the CDR3, the DNA is TGTGCCAGCAGCCTTAGCTGGGGGAATCAGCCCCAGCATTTT. It encodes CASSLSWGNQPQHF. The chain combines TRBV6-2 or TRBV6-3 with TRBJ1-5, with D perhaps matching TRBD1 (5 bases). Trimming took 6 bases from V and 4 from J, leaving 13 bases between them. Germline assignment: CDR1 MNHEY and CDR2 SVGEGT. This CDR3 has 14 residues.

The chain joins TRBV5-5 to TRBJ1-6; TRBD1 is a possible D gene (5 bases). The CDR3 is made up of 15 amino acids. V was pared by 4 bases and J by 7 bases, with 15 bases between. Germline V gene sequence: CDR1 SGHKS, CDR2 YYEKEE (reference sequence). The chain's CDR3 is CASSPPGAENSPLHF. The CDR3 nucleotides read TGTGCCAGCAGCCCCCCCGGGGCAGAAAATTCACCCCTCCACTTT.

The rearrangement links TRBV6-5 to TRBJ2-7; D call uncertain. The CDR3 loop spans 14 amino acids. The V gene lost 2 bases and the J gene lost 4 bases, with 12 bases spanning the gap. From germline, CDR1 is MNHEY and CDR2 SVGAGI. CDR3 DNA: TGTGCCAGCAGTTACGGCAGCCAGGAGTACGAGCAGTACTTC. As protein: CASSYGSQEYEQYF.

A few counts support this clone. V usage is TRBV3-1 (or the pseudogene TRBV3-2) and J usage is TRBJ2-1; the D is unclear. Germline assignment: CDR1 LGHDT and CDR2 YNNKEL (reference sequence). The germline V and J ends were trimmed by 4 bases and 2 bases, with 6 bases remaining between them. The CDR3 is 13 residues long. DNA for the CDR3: TGTGCCAGCAGCCCTGAGCCCTACAATGAGCAGTTCTTC. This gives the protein CASSPEPYNEQFF.

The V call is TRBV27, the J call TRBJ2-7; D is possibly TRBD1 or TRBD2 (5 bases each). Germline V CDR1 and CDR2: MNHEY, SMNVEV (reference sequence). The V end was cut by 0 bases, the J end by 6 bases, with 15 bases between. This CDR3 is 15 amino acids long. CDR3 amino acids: CASSLSRDGTFEQYF. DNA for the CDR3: TGTGCCAGCAGTTTATCCCGGGACGGAACCTTCGAGCAGTACTTC.

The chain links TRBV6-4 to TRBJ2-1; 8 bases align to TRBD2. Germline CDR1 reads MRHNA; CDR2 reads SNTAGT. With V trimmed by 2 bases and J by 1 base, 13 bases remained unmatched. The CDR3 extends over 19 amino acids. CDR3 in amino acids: CASSDDLERAGESYNEQFF. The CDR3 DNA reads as TGTGCCAGCAGTGACGACTTAGAGCGAGCGGGGGAATCCTACAATGAGCAGTTCTTC.

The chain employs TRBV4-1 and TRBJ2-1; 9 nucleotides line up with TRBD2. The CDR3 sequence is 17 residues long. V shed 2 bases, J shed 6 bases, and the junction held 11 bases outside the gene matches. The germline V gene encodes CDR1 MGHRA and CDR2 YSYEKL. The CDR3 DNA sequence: TGCGCCAGCAGCCAACTTGGACTAGCGCTCCGCCCCAATGAGCAGTTCTTC. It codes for CASSQLGLALRPNEQFF.

The CDR3 protein is CASSSWDRNQPQHF. The CDR3 region has the DNA TGTGCCAGTAGTAGTTGGGATCGCAATCAGCCCCAGCATTTT. V is TRBV19 and J is TRBJ1-5; D is unclear. This CDR3 has 14 residues. With 4 bases removed from V and 2 bases from J, the gap between germline ends came to 9 bases. CDR1 and CDR2 from the germline V gene are LNHDA and SQIVND (reference sequence). The whole variable domain, remainder taken from reference TRBV19 and TRBJ1-5, is DGGITQSPKYLFRKEGQNVTLSCEQNLNHDAMYWYRQDPGQGLRLIYYSQIVNDFQKGDIAEGYSVSREKKESFPLTVTSAQKNPTAFYLCASSSWDRNQPQHFGDGTRLSIL.

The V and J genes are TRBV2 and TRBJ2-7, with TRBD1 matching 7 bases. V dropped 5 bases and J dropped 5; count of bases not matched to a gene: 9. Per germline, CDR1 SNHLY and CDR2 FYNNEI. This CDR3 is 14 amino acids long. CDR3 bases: TGTGCCAGCAGTCGACAGGGAAGTTCCGACGAGCAGTACTTC. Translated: CASSRQGSSDEQYF.

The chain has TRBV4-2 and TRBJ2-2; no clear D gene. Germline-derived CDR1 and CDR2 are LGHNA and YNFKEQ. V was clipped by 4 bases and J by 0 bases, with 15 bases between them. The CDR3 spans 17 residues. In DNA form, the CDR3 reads TGTGCCAGCAGCCGATCGACGGCCGTCGCGAACACCGGGGAGCTGTTTTTT. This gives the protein CASSRSTAVANTGELFF.

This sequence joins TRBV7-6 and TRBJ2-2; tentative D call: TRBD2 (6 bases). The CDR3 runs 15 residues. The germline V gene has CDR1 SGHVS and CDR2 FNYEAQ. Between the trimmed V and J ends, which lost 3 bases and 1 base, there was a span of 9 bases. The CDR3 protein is CASSLDYLNTGELFF. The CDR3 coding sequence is TGTGCCAGCAGCTTGGACTACCTGAACACCGGGGAGCTGTTTTTT.

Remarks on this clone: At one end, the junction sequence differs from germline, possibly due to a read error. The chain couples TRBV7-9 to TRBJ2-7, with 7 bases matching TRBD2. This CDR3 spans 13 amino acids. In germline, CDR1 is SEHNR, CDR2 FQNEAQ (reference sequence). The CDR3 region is CASSLAVSYEQYF. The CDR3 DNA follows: TGTGCCAGCAGCCTAGCGGTCTCCTACGAGCAGTACTTC.